These T cell receptor beta chains were read from a single sample in a study of CD4 T cells in relation to SARS-CoV-2 and coronaviruses. TCRdb's table, derived via immunoSEQ multiplex PCR, lists solely in-frame clones and lacks some. The sample carries 60,000 to 85,000 clones, approximately 95% recorded once. The sequenced sample consisted of naive CD4+ T cells from PBMCs. The receptors come from a human donor in good health. Each CDR3 is given with its conserved first and last residue. A D gene is named only where the DNA matches it firmly.

d_call	cdr3_length	j_call	v_call	cdr3_nt	cdr3_aa
NA	13	TRBJ2-3	TRBV5-1	TGCGCCAGCAGCTTGGAGGGGGGGACGACGCAGTATTTT	CASSLEGGTTQYF
TRBD2	17	TRBJ2-1	TRBV30	TGTGCCTGGATGCCCCAGTCCTGGCGGGGGGGCCGCAATGAGCAGTTCTTC	CAWMPQSWRGGRNEQFF
NA	14	TRBJ1-5	TRBV28	TGTGCCAGCACAGGCAATTCGGCCTATCAGCCCCAGCATTTT	CASTGNSAYQPQHF
TRBD1	12	TRBJ2-1	TRBV29-1	TGCAGCGCAACAGGGGGCTACAATGAGCAGTTCTTC	CSATGGYNEQFF
NA	13	TRBJ1-1	TRBV5-4	TGTGCCAGCAGCTTGTGGGATGGGACTGAAGCTTTCTTT	CASSLWDGTEAFF
NA	14	TRBJ1-5	TRBV15	TGTGCCACCAGCAAGACAGAGAGCAATCAGCCCCAGCATTTT	CATSKTESNQPQHF
TRBD2	15	TRBJ2-5	TRBV2	TGTGCCAGCAAAAGGCCCGGGGGGGGGTGGGAGACCCAGTACTTC	CASKRPGGGWETQYF
NA	14	TRBJ1-1	TRBV11-1	TGTGCCAGCAGCTTACAATCAGAATACACTGAAGCTTTCTTT	CASSLQSEYTEAFF
NA	15	TRBJ2-3	TRBV28	TGTGCCAGCAGGCACCGTTCTCAGGGGCCAGATACGCAGTATTTT	CASRHRSQGPDTQYF
NA	14	TRBJ1-6	TRBV5-1	TGCGCCAGCAGCCCCCTGGGAAATAATTCACCCCTCCACTTT	CASSPLGNNSPLHF
NA	15	TRBJ2-1	TRBV21-1	TGTGCCAGCAGCAAAAAGCATGGGACCAACAATGAGCAGTTCTTC	CASSKKHGTNNEQFF
TRBD1	15	TRBJ2-7	TRBV6-5	TGTGCCAGCAGCCAGGACAGGGCGAGCTCCTACGAGCAGTACTTC	CASSQDRASSYEQYF
NA	13	TRBJ2-3	TRBV19	TGTGCCAGCGCAACGGGAGTGACAGATACGCAGTATTTT	CASATGVTDTQYF
TRBD1	14	TRBJ1-1	TRBV6-5	TGTGCCAGCAGTACAGGACAGGGGGCCGCTGAAGCTTTCTTT	CASSTGQGAAEAFF
TRBD1	15	TRBJ1-2	TRBV27	TGTGCCAGCAGTTTGGCGGGCAGGGGGCGAGGTGGCTACACCTTC	CASSLAGRGRGGYTF
NA	15	TRBJ1-2	TRBV24-1	TGTGCCACCAGTGAAACAGGCGATTTCGACTATGGCTACACCTTC	CATSETGDFDYGYTF
NA	14	TRBJ2-7	TRBV7-9	TGTGCCAGCAGTCCCGGGACGGGAATCTACGAGCAGTACTTC	CASSPGTGIYEQYF
NA	14	TRBJ2-7	TRBV20-1	TGCAGTGCTAGTGGGGCTCCAGAATTCCACGAGCAGTACTTC	CSASGAPEFHEQYF
TRBD2	14	TRBJ2-5	TRBV2	TGTGCCAGCCTACTAGCGGGGGCCCCCGAGACCCAGTACTTC	CASLLAGAPETQYF
NA	15	TRBJ2-3	TRBV10-3	TGTGCCATCAGGGGGGGCGGAAGTAGCACAGATACGCAGTATTTT	CAIRGGGSSTDTQYF
TRBD1	16	TRBJ2-5	TRBV4-1	TGCGCCAGCAGCCAAGCCGGGACAGTAGGACAAGAGACCCAGTACTTC	CASSQAGTVGQETQYF
NA	15	TRBJ2-3	TRBV5-1	TGCGCCAGCAGCTTGGGGGAGTCGTTCACAGATACGCAGTATTTT	CASSLGESFTDTQYF
TRBD2	16	TRBJ2-7	TRBV5-1	TGCGCCAGCAGCCCGGGAGGGGCACCTACTACCTACGAGCAGTACTTC	CASSPGGAPTTYEQYF
NA	15	TRBJ2-7	TRBV2	TGTGCCAGCAGGGGTTATAGCGGAAACTCCTACGAGCAGTACTTC	CASRGYSGNSYEQYF